The clone carrying this TCR beta chain was seen a few times. The data are from a study of blood T cell repertoires in COVID-19. Study-wide background: PBMCs, B-cell-depleted T cells, or T cells provided the cDNA or gDNA that made up the material.

The CDR3 runs 14 residues. Germline V gives CDR1 MDHEN, CDR2 SYDVKM. Trimming at V came to 4 bases and at J to 1 base, leaving 4 bases not matched to a gene. The data were produced by immunoSEQ multiplex PCR, yet TCRdb's version contains in-frame clones alone and is incomplete. Here the sample spans tens of thousands of clones, approximately 88% being singletons. This chain joins TRBV28 and TRBJ2-7, with 7 positions matching TRBD1. Sequenced sample: peripheral blood. The clonotype was recovered from a human donor in a cohort sampled during active COVID-19. Here the CDR3 DNA reads TGTGCCAGCAGTTGGACAGGTTTGTCCTACGAGCAGTACTTC. It codes for CASSWTGLSYEQYF.